This record concerns one T cell receptor beta chain sequence. No antigen is known for it. One end of the junction does not line up with germline, which may come from a read error. The data derive from a study of cytomegalovirus exposure and HLA in healthy donors. CDR1 SEHNR and CDR2 FQNEAQ come from the germline V gene (reference sequence). CDR3 size: 17 residues. Primers included in the PCR were 60 Vbeta and 13 Jbeta primers. Produced via immunoSEQ multiplex PCR; TCRdb's table is partial and in-frame only. This table holds about 170,000 clones, 73% found once. Study findings and constraints: In a later analysis, TCR association rates varied by HLA locus: DRB1 most, HLA-C fewest. Productive status was seen about 87% or about 30% of the time for most TCR beta V segments in an earlier analysis. One variant, a missense change in DCLRE1C, was linked in a later analysis to TCR beta V- and J-gene trimming.

The chain has TRBV7-9 and TRBJ1-2, with D possibly matching TRBD1 (6 bases). The sequence was obtained from a woman aged 18-29 years in good health and CMV-seropositive. Sequenced sample: PBMCs. DNA for the CDR3: TGTTCCAGCAGCTTATTGGTTGGGGGACAAAATAACTATGGCTACACCTTC. It encodes CSSSLLVGGQNNYGYTF. Supplemented by reference TRBV7-9 and TRBJ1-2, the full variable domain reads DTGVSQNPRHKITKRGQNVTFRCDPISEHNRLYWYRQTLGQGPEFLTYFQNEAQLEKSRLLSDRFSAERPKGSFSTLEIQRTEQGDSAMYLCSSSLLVGGQNNYGYTFGSGTRLTVV.